The T cell receptor (beta chain) described here comes from a study of regulatory T cells in long-lasting Graves disease. As for time point: newly diagnosed GD, antithyroid drugs for less than 3 months. PBMCs provided the RNA from which the TCR library was made. This clonotype was counted many times. The antigen remains undetermined. CDR1 and CDR2 from the germline V gene are LNHNV and YYDKDF (reference sequence). Trimming removed 6 bases from V and 4 bases from J; junction bases left unmatched: 8. The CDR3 totals 15 residues. Building of the TCR beta libraries involved iRepertoire HTBI primers and Arm-PCR of CDR3 regions. One entry per CDR3 protein, called by TCRdb with MiXCR from the multiplex PCR reads. The data hold under 300,000 distinct CDR3 sequences, with roughly 18% observed a single time. Findings and limits, study-wide: Persistent Graves' patients showed reduced TCR diversity versus newly diagnosed patients.

V usage is TRBV15 and J usage is TRBJ2-3, with TRBD1 matching 9 bases. Sequences were derived from peripheral blood mononuclear cells (PBMCs), sampled at new diagnosis, from a patient treated with antithyroid drugs. The clonotype was recovered from a female donor with Graves disease. The CDR3 DNA follows: TGTGCCACCAGGCTGGACAGGGGTAGTGCAGATACGCAGTATTTT. Protein product: CATRLDRGSADTQYF.